The rows below give T cell receptor beta chains drawn from one sample of a study of response to subunit inactivated influenza vaccine. TCRdb ran MiXCR on the RT-PCR reads and lists one entry per CDR3 protein. This sample has around 500,000 distinct CDR3 sequences, with around 9.9% found just once. This material consisted of PBMCs from blood, taken roughly 46 days after vaccination. Receptor source: a man aged 45-65 years who received an inactivated influenza vaccine. CDR3s include the opening cysteine and the closing phenylalanine or tryptophan. A D gene is named only where the DNA matches it firmly. Clone size is shown for a subset of rows, as once, few, many or a class of expanded clone.

13 | TRBD1 | TRBJ2-3 | - | TRBV5-5 | TGTGCCAGCAGCTTAGACAGGGAAGATACGCAGTATTTT | CASSLDREDTQYF
15 | - | TRBJ2-5 | - | TRBV5-1 | TGCGCCAGCAGCTTGGGGAGAACAGCCCAAGAGACCCAGTACTTC | CASSLGRTAQETQYF
13 | - | TRBJ2-5 | - | TRBV20-1 | TGCAGTGCCCCGAGACTAGGAAGAGGGACCCAGTACTTC | CSAPRLGRGTQYF
14 | - | TRBJ1-4 | - | TRBV11-2 | TGTGCCAGCAGCTGGGACGGCGGAGGTGAAAAACTGTTTTTT | CASSWDGGGEKLFF
14 | - | TRBJ2-5 | many | TRBV4-3 | TGCGCCAGCAGCCAAGAGACAGCTCAAGAGACCCAGTACTTC | CASSQETAQETQYF
16 | TRBD1 | TRBJ2-7 | - | TRBV7-8 | TGTGCCAGCAGCACCGGACAGGGGAGGGGCTCCTACGAGCAGTACTTC | CASSTGQGRGSYEQYF
15 | - | TRBJ2-3 | few | TRBV4-3 | TGCGCCAGCAGCTCACGAGGAACAAGCACAGATACGCAGTATTTT | CASSSRGTSTDTQYF
15 | - | TRBJ2-3 | many | TRBV20-1 | TGCAGTGCAAGAGTGGGGGCCACCTTCACAGATACGCAGTATTTT | CSARVGATFTDTQYF
15 | TRBD2 | TRBJ2-1 | - | TRBV5-1 | TGCGCCAGCAGCCTGGCGGGACTAAGATACAATGAGCAGTTCTTC | CASSLAGLRYNEQFF
15 | TRBD1 | TRBJ1-2 | few | TRBV2 | TGTGCCAGCAGTGGCGGGACAGGGGGCTTCTATGGCTACACCTTC | CASSGGTGGFYGYTF
16 | TRBD2 | TRBJ2-1 | many | TRBV20-1 | TGCAGTGCGGAAACTAGCGGGAGTATGGTAGGCGATGAGCAGTTCTTC | CSAETSGSMVGDEQFF
15 | - | TRBJ1-2 | many | TRBV18 | TGTGCCAGCTCACCAGGGCGGAAAGTCGGCTATGGCTACACCTTC | CASSPGRKVGYGYTF
14 | - | TRBJ2-1 | - | TRBV12-3/TRBV12-4 | TGTGCCAGCAGCCCCGGTGGGGGTAGCGATGAGCAGTTCTTC | CASSPGGGSDEQFF
20 | - | TRBJ2-7 | few | TRBV4-1 | TGCGCCAGCAGCCTACGCCTGACAGGGAGGGAAGCGGGGAGTTCCTACGAGCAGTACTTC | CASSLRLTGREAGSSYEQYF
15 | TRBD1 | TRBJ2-1 | - | TRBV25-1 | TGTGCCAGCAGTGAATTCACAGGGGGAAACAATGAGCAGTTCTTC | CASSEFTGGNNEQFF
15 | - | TRBJ2-3 | - | TRBV12-3/TRBV12-4 | TGTGCCAGCAGTCGGACTGCCGCTAGCACAGATACGCAGTATTTT | CASSRTAASTDTQYF
17 | TRBD2 | TRBJ2-1 | - | TRBV14 | TGTGCCAGCAGCCAAGTGGAGCGGGGAGACTCCTACAATGAGCAGTTCTTC | CASSQVERGDSYNEQFF
14 | - | TRBJ2-3 | few | TRBV20-1 | TGCAGTGCTAGAGATTATGGCCGCACAGATACGCAGTATTTT | CSARDYGRTDTQYF
16 | TRBD1 | TRBJ1-2 | many | TRBV20-1 | TGCAGTGCTAGAGATAGGTGGGAGACAGGGTGGTATGGCTACACCTTC | CSARDRWETGWYGYTF
18 | - | TRBJ1-1 | few | TRBV12-3/TRBV12-4 | TGTGCCAGCAGTTTAGCACGTCAGGGGCCCAGGAGGGACACTGAAGCTTTCTTT | CASSLARQGPRRDTEAFF
15 | TRBD2 | TRBJ2-5 | few | TRBV5-5 | TGTGCCAGCAGCTTGCGAGGGAGGGAGTCAGAGACCCAGTACTTC | CASSLRGRESETQYF
15 | - | TRBJ2-2 | many | TRBV12-3/TRBV12-4 | TGTGCCAGCAGTTTAAGGGCAGGGTTCACCGGGGAGCTGTTTTTT | CASSLRAGFTGELFF
17 | - | TRBJ2-5 | few | TRBV28 | TGTGCCAGCAGTTTTGCAGGGATGCTGCGGTCCTTGGAGACCCAGTACTTC | CASSFAGMLRSLETQYF
13 | - | TRBJ2-7 | - | TRBV11-2 | TGTGCCAGCAGCTCGAGGGGGGCTAACGAGCAGTACTTC | CASSSRGANEQYF
16 | - | TRBJ2-3 | few | TRBV2 | TGTGCCAGCAGTTCGCCGGGACGGACAAGCACAGATACGCAGTATTTT | CASSSPGRTSTDTQYF
17 | TRBD1 | TRBJ1-1 | many | TRBV5-6 | TGTGCCAGCAGCCTATTCGCAGGGACAGGGTGGACCACTGAAGCTTTCTTT | CASSLFAGTGWTTEAFF
16 | TRBD1 | TRBJ1-1 | few | TRBV6-2/TRBV6-3 | TGTGCCAGCAGTAACGGACAGGGGGCTCGAGAGAGGAAAGCTTTCTTT | CASSNGQGARERKAFF
15 | TRBD1 | TRBJ2-1 | few | TRBV20-1 | TGCAGTGCTAGTCCGGGACAGGGGTTTGTCAATGAGCAGTTCTTC | CSASPGQGFVNEQFF
16 | - | TRBJ1-2 | few | TRBV5-1 | TGCGCCAGCAGCTTGGGCTCCGGTCAAGGAAACTATGGCTACACCTTC | CASSLGSGQGNYGYTF
17 | - | TRBJ1-6 | few | TRBV4-1 | TGCGCCAGCAGCCAAGATATACTGGGGTCCTATAATTCACCCCTCCACTTT | CASSQDILGSYNSPLHF
15 | TRBD2 | TRBJ2-5 | - | TRBV28 | TGTGCCAGCAGACGACCTTCGGGGGGGTCGGAGACCCAGTACTTC | CASRRPSGGSETQYF
13 | - | TRBJ2-7 | - | TRBV18 | TGTGCCAGCTCACCTCCGGACGCCTACGAGCAGTACTTC | CASSPPDAYEQYF
15 | TRBD2 | TRBJ2-1 | few | TRBV25-1 | TGTGCCAGCAGTGCCGGACTAGCGGGAGAACATGAGCAGTTCTTC | CASSAGLAGEHEQFF
12 | - | TRBJ2-7 | many | TRBV12-3/TRBV12-4 | TGTGCCAGCAGTCCCTCGGTGGGCGAGCAGTACTTC | CASSPSVGEQYF
14 | - | TRBJ1-2 | - | TRBV10-3 | TGTGCCATCAGTGAAGGGAGGGGCTTGGCTGGCTACACCTTC | CAISEGRGLAGYTF
16 | TRBD1 | TRBJ2-7 | few | TRBV20-1 | TGCAGTGCTAGAGTTGGACCCGGGACAGGGGTAAAGGAGCAGTACTTC | CSARVGPGTGVKEQYF
15 | - | TRBJ2-5 | few | TRBV7-7 | TGTGCTAGCAGCTTAGTTGGGGGGCGACAAGAGACCCAGTACTTC | CASSLVGGRQETQYF
14 | - | TRBJ2-7 | few | TRBV20-1 | TGCAGTGCTAGAGGGATTAGGATAGGCTACGAGCAGTACTTC | CSARGIRIGYEQYF
16 | TRBD1 | TRBJ2-3 | few | TRBV4-3 | TGCGCCAGCAGCCAAGACGGGACAGGGACCACAGATACGCAGTATTTT | CASSQDGTGTTDTQYF
17 | TRBD2 | TRBJ2-7 | few | TRBV28 | TGTGCCAGTGCCATGGGGACTAGCGGGACCCTAGAGGGGGGGCAGTACTTC | CASAMGTSGTLEGGQYF
19 | - | TRBJ2-6 | - | TRBV4-3 | TGCGCCAGCAGCCAAGGACTGGGTCAGGGGGGGGCTGGGGCCAACGTCCTGACTTTC | CASSQGLGQGGAGANVLTF
15 | - | TRBJ2-5 | - | TRBV28 | TGTGCCAGCAGTTTACTGTCCGGTTCCCAAGAGACCCAGTACTTC | CASSLLSGSQETQYF
15 | TRBD1 | TRBJ1-5 | - | TRBV7-2 | TGTGCCAGCAGCTTAGTGGCAGGGGGAAGACAGCCCCAGCAATTT | CASSLVAGGRQPQQF
16 | TRBD1 | TRBJ2-1 | - | TRBV24-1 | TGTGCCACCAGTGATTTGGGGCAGGGGGCCTACAATGAGCAGTTCTTC | CATSDLGQGAYNEQFF
15 | TRBD2 | TRBJ2-1 | many | TRBV12-3/TRBV12-4 | TGTGCCAGCAGCCCCTTCGGACTAGCGGTCAATGAGCAGTTCTTC | CASSPFGLAVNEQFF
17 | TRBD1 | TRBJ2-2 | - | TRBV11-1 | TGTGCCAGCAGCAGACATACGGGACAGTCGAACACCGGGGAGCTGTTTTTT | CASSRHTGQSNTGELFF
16 | - | TRBJ2-2 | few | TRBV11-2 | TGTGCCAGCAGCTCCCAACACTTACGGCGCATCGGGGAGCTGTTTTTT | CASSSQHLRRIGELFF
12 | - | TRBJ2-5 | many | TRBV12-3/TRBV12-4 | TGTGCCAGCAGCCGGCGATGGGAGACCCAGTACTTC | CASSRRWETQYF
14 | - | TRBJ2-3 | few | TRBV9 | TGTGCCAGCAGAGGGGGGGTCAGCACAGATACGCAGTATTTT | CASRGGVSTDTQYF
15 | TRBD2 | TRBJ2-7 | many | TRBV10-3 | TGTGCCATCAGTACCGGGACTAGCTCTGCCTACGAGCAGTACTTC | CAISTGTSSAYEQYF
11 | - | TRBJ2-7 | many | TRBV29-1 | TGCAGCGGCACGCTTCGGGGGGAGCAGTACTTC | CSGTLRGEQYF
14 | - | TRBJ2-4 | - | TRBV5-5 | TGTGCCAGCAGCTTTTTTCAGGGTAAAAACATTCAGTACTTC | CASSFFQGKNIQYF
17 | TRBD2 | TRBJ2-1 | few | TRBV7-2 | TGTGCCAGCAGCTCTACGGGACTAGCGGGAGCCTACAATGAGCAGTTCTTC | CASSSTGLAGAYNEQFF
14 | - | TRBJ2-1 | many | TRBV7-8 | TGTGCCAGCAGCCAAAGAGGTTCCTACAATGAGCAGTTCTTC | CASSQRGSYNEQFF
17 | - | TRBJ1-5 | few | TRBV6-5 | TGTGCCAGCAGTTTACGATTCGCACAGAGTAGCAATCAGCCCCAGCATTTT | CASSLRFAQSSNQPQHF
14 | - | TRBJ2-7 | - | TRBV5-1 | TGCGCCAGCAGCTTGGATGTGGGGGCTGGTGAGCAGTACTTC | CASSLDVGAGEQYF
14 | - | TRBJ1-4 | few | TRBV5-6 | TGTGCCAGCGATATGGGTGAAAGGGAGGAAAAACTGTTTTTT | CASDMGEREEKLFF
14 | - | TRBJ2-3 | many | TRBV5-1 | TGCGCCAGCGGCGACAGCCGGCTCACAGATACGCAGTATTTT | CASGDSRLTDTQYF
16 | - | TRBJ2-3 | few | TRBV21-1 | TGTGCCAGCAGCAAAGATGACACTTCTAGCACAGATACGCAGTATTTT | CASSKDDTSSTDTQYF